This T cell receptor (beta chain) appears in the sequencing data of a study of blood T cell repertoires in COVID-19. Study at large: Donors in the United States, Italy and Spain gave samples during acute or convalescent COVID-19. T cells, B-cell-depleted T cells, or PBMCs provided the cDNA or gDNA that served as material.

Produced via immunoSEQ multiplex PCR; TCRdb's table is partial and in-frame only. The sample lists roughly 250,000 clones, more than 85% occurring once. The Seattle site enrolled patients during active infection and followed them longitudinally. The germline V gene has CDR1 MGHRA and CDR2 YSYEKL. The CDR3 contains 14 residues. The germline V and J ends were trimmed by 0 bases and 5 bases, with 10 bases remaining between them. Source material: peripheral blood. This sequence was found in a young adult with COVID-19, enrolled during active disease. The V call is TRBV4-1, the J call TRBJ2-5; D is perhaps TRBD2 (6 bases). Here the CDR3 reads CASSQEGGVETQYF. DNA for the CDR3: TGCGCCAGCAGCCAAGAAGGAGGGGTTGAGACCCAGTACTTC.